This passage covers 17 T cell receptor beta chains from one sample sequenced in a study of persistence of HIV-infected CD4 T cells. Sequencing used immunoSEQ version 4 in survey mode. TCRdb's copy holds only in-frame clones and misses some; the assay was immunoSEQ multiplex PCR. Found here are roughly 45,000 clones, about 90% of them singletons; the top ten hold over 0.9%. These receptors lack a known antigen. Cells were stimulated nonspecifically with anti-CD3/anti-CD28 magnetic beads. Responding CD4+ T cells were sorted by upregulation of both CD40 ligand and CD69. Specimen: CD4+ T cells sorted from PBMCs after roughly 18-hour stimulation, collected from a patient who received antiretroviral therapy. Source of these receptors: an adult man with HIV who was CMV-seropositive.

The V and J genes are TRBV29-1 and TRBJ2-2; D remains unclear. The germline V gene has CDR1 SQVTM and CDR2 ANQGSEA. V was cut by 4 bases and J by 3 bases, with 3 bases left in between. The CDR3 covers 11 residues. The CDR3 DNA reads TGCAGCGTTGCGGACACCGGGGAGCTGTTTTTT. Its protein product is CSVADTGELFF.

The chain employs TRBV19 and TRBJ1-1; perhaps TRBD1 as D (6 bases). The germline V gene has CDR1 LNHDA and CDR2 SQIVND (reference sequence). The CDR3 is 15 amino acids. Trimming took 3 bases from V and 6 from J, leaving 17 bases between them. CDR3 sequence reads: CASSMVLGGQAEAFF. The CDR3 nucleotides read TGTGCCAGTAGTATGGTCTTGGGGGGGCAGGCTGAAGCTTTCTTT.

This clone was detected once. The DNA for the CDR3 is TGTGCCAGTGGCCCTATGGGAGAGACCCAGTACTTC. Protein: CASGPMGETQYF. V usage is TRBV19 and J usage is TRBJ2-5; D is undetermined. The germline V gene encodes CDR1 LNHDA and CDR2 SQIVND (reference sequence). This CDR3 has 12 amino acids. The V and J ends lost 8 bases and 4 bases respectively, with 11 bases between them.

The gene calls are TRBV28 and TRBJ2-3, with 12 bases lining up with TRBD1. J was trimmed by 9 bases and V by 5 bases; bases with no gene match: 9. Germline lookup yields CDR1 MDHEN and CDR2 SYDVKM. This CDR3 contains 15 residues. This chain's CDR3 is CASSRGQGAMETQYF. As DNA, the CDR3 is TGTGCCAGCAGTCGGGGACAGGGGGCGATGGAGACGCAGTATTTT.

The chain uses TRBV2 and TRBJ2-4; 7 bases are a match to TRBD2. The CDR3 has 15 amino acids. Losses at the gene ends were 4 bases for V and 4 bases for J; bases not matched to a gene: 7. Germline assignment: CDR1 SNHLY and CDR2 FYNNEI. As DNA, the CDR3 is TGTGCCAGCAGTGTGGGGCTAGCGGTTAAAAACATTCAGTACTTC. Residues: CASSVGLAVKNIQYF.

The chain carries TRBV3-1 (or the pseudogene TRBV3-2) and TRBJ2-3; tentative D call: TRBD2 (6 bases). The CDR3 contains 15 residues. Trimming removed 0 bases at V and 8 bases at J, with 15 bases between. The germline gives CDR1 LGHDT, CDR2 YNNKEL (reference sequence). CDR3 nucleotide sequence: TGTGCCAGCAGCCAAGAGGGCCTCGGCGGGGCTACGCAGTATTTT. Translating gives CASSQEGLGGATQYF.

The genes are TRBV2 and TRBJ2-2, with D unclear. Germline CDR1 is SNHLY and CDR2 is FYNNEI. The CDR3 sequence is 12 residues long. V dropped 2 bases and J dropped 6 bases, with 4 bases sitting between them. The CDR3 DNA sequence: TGTGCCAGCAGTGAACTCCCCGGGGAGCTGTTTTTT. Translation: CASSELPGELFF.

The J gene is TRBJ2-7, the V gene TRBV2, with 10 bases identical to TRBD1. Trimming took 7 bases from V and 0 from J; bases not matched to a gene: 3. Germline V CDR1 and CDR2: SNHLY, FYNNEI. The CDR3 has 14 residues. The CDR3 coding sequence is TGTGCCAGCACCCGGACAGGGGGCTCCTACGAGCAGTACTTC. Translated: CASTRTGGSYEQYF.

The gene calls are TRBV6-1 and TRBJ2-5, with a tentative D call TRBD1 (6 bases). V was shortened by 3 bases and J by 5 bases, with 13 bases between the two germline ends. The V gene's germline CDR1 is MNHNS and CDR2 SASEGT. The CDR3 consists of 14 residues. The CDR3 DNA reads TGTGCCAGCAGTGATAGGTACAGGGCGGAGACCCAGTACTTC. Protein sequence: CASSDRYRAETQYF.

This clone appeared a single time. The CDR3 loop reads CASRSSGTVYGYTF. The DNA for the CDR3 is TGTGCCAGCAGGTCTTCCGGGACAGTCTATGGCTACACCTTC. The V call is TRBV28, the J call TRBJ1-2; 7 bases agree with TRBD1. The trim removed 6 bases at V and 4 bases at J, leaving 8 bases unmatched. This CDR3 has 14 amino acids. Germline-derived CDR1 and CDR2 are MDHEN and SYDVKM.

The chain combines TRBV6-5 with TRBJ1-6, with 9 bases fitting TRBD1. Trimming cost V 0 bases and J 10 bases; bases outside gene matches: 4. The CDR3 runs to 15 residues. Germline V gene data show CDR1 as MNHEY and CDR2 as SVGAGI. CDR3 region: CASSYSDRGDSPLHF. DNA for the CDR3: TGTGCCAGCAGTTACTCAGACAGGGGGGACTCACCCCTCCACTTT.

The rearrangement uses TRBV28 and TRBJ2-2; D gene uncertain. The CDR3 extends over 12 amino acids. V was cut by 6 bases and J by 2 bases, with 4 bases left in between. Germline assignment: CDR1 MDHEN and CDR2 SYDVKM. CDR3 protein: CASSPNTGELFF. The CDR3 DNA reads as TGTGCCAGCAGCCCTAACACCGGGGAGCTGTTTTTT.

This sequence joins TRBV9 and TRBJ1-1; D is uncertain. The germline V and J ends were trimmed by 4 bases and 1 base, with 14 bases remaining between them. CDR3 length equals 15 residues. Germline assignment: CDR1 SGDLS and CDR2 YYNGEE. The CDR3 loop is CASSLDRAENTEAFF. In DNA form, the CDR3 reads TGTGCCAGCAGCTTAGATCGGGCGGAGAACACTGAAGCTTTCTTT. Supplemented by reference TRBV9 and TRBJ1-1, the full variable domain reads DSGVTQTPKHLITATGQRVTLRCSPRSGDLSVYWYQQSLDQGLQFLIQYYNGEERAKGNILERFSAQQFPDLHSELNLSSLELGDSALYFCASSLDRAENTEAFFGQGTRLTVV.

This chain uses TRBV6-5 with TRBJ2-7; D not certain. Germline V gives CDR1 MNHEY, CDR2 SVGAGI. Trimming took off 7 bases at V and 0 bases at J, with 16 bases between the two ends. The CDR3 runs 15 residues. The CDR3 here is CASTRSSLSSYEQYF. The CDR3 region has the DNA TGTGCCAGCACCCGGTCTTCGCTGAGCTCCTACGAGCAGTACTTC.

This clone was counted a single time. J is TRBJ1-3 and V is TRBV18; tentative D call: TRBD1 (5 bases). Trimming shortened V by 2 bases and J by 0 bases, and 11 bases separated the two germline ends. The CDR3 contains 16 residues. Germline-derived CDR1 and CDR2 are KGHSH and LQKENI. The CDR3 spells CASSPGRDSSGNTIYF. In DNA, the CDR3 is TGTGCCAGCTCACCAGGAAGGGACTCCTCTGGAAACACCATATATTTT.

DNA of the CDR3: TGTGCCAGCAGTTTCCCGGACTCGCCCAATCAGCCCCAGCATTTT. This codes for CASSFPDSPNQPQHF. The chain employs TRBV28 and TRBJ1-5; D is uncertain. The CDR3 is 15 amino acids. The germline V gene encodes CDR1 MDHEN and CDR2 SYDVKM. Deletions cut 3 bases from V and 3 bases from J, with 12 bases between.

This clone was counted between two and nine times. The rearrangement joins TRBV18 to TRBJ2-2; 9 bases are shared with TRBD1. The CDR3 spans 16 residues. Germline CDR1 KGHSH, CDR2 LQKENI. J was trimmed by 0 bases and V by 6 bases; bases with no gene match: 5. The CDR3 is CASSLGTGPNTGELFF. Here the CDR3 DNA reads TGTGCCAGCTCTCTAGGGACAGGGCCGAACACCGGGGAGCTGTTTTTT. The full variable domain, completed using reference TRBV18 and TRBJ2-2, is NAGVMQNPRHLVRRRGQEARLRCSPMKGHSHVYWYRQLPEEGLKFMVYLQKENIIDESGMPKERFSAEFPKEGPSILRIQQVVRGDSAAYFCASSLGTGPNTGELFFGEGSRLTVL.